The present T cell receptor (beta chain) was sequenced within a study of blood T cell repertoires in COVID-19. At the level of the study: T cells, B-cell-depleted T cells, or PBMCs provided the cDNA or gDNA that served as material.

V dropped 1 base and J dropped 1; count of bases not matched to a gene: 3. The CDR3 is 16 amino acids. Germline lookup yields CDR1 SGHAT and CDR2 FQNNGV. As handled by the study authors: Reference gene primers were amplified, and this amplification served to estimate nucleated cell counts. Data came from immunoSEQ multiplex PCR; TCRdb stores just in-frame clones and leaves some out. V and J calls and clone size are given by that table; D and trimming were obtained from the DNA. The repertoire consists of approximately 120,000 clones, with around three quarters occurring once and the leading ten covering roughly 2%.

The origin of this receptor is a woman in her 70s with acute or convalescent COVID-19. This chain uses TRBV11-2 with TRBJ2-7, with 11 bases identical to TRBD1. Specimen: peripheral blood. The CDR3 DNA is TGTGCCAGCAGCTTAGGGACAGGGGGCGCGTCCTACGAGCAGTACTTC. The encoded protein is CASSLGTGGASYEQYF.